The clone carrying this TCR beta chain has more than one count but fewer than ten. Its antigen is not known. Each library that profiled naive CD8 cells came from approximately 20,000 to 1,000,000 sorted cells with 10%, 30% or 50% RNA. Bulk TCR library preparation followed previously described methods with listed TCR primers. Each CDR3 protein is one row after TCRdb ran MiXCR on the PCR reads. The top ten hold roughly 0.9% of the sample, which has approximately 670,000 distinct CDR3 sequences, just under 20% seen once. The entry originates in a study of molecular identifiers for immune sequencing clone quantification. Study-level results: It was shown that clones above 20 RNA copies held over 99% of effector molecules, but under 1% in naive cells. Shared barcodes on identical TCR molecules could underestimate the sizes of highly expanded clones.

The sequencing sample was made of naive CD8+ T cells from blood, with Jurkat cell RNA spiked in. Regarding subset: FACS-sorted CD8+CD4-CCR7+CD45RA+ naive T cells. This receptor was identified in a human donor in good health. Some libraries in this study had Jurkat cell RNA spiked in.

The CDR3 spells CASSFHPQGPGYLEAFF. The CDR3 region has the DNA TGTGCCAGTAGTTTTCACCCACAGGGCCCTGGGTACCTTGAAGCTTTCTTT. The chain combines TRBV19 with TRBJ1-1, with a weak D call TRBD1 (6 bases). This CDR3 region has 17 residues. With 5 bases removed from V and 7 bases from J, the gap between germline ends came to 26 bases. CDR1 is LNHDA, CDR2 SQIVND, per germline (reference sequence).